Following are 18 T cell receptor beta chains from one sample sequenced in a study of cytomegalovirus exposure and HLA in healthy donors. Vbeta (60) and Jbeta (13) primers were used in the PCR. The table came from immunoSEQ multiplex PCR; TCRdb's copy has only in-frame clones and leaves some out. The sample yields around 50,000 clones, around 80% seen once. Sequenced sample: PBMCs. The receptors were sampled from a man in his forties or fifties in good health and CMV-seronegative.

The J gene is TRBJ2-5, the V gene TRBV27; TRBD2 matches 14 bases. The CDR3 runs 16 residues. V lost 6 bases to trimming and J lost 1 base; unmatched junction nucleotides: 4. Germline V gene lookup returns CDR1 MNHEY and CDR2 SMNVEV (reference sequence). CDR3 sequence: CASRGTSGGLQETQYF. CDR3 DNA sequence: TGTGCCAGCAGAGGGACTAGCGGGGGCCTCCAAGAGACCCAGTACTTC.

CDR3 coding DNA: TGTGCCAGCAGCCCTCGGACAGGGGGATCTGTCACTGAAGCTTTCTTT. Translation gives CASSPRTGGSVTEAFF. The rearrangement joins TRBV13 to TRBJ1-1, with TRBD1 identical over 10 bases. V lost 5 bases and J lost 4; bases outside the gene matches: 10. The CDR3 totals 16 residues. Per germline, CDR1 PRHDT and CDR2 FYEKMQ (reference sequence).

In DNA form, the CDR3 reads TGCGCCAGCAGCCAAGACCTCTACGAGCGGGGCAAAGACAATGAGCAGTTCTTC. This sequence encodes CASSQDLYERGKDNEQFF. This chain joins TRBV4-1 and TRBJ2-1; 7 nucleotides line up with TRBD2. There are 18 residues in the CDR3. V shed 0 bases and J 5 bases; nucleotides not matched to a gene: 13. Germline V gene lookup returns CDR1 MGHRA and CDR2 YSYEKL.

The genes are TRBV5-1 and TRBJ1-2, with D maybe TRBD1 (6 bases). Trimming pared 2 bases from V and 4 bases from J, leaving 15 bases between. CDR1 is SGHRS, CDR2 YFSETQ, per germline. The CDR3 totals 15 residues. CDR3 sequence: CASSLTGGGGYGYTF. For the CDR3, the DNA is TGCGCCAGCAGCTTAACGGGGGGCGGCGGCTATGGCTACACCTTC.

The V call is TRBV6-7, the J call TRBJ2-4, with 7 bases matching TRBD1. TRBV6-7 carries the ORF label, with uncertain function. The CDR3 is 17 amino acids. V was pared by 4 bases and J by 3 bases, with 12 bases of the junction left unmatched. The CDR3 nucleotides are TGTGCCAGCAGTTTCTGCGCCCCTGGGACAGACAAAAACATTCAGTACTTC. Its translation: CASSFCAPGTDKNIQYF.

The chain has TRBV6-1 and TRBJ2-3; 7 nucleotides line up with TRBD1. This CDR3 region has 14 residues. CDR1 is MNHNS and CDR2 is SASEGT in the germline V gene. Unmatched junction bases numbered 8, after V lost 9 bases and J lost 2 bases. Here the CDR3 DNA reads TGTGCCAGTTTTAACAGGGGCAACACAGATACGCAGTATTTT. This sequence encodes CASFNRGNTDTQYF.

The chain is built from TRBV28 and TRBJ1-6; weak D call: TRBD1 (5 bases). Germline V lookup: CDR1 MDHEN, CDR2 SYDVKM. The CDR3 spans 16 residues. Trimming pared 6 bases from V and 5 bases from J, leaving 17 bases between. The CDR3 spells CASRGRGPHHNSPLHF. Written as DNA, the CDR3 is TGTGCCAGCAGAGGGAGGGGCCCCCATCATAATTCACCCCTCCACTTT.

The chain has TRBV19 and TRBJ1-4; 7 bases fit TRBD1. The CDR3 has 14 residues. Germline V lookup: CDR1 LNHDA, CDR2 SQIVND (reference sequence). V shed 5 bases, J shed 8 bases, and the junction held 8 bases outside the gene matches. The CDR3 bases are TGTGCCAGTAGTTTGACAGGGTCACACGAAAAACTGTTTTTT. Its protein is CASSLTGSHEKLFF.

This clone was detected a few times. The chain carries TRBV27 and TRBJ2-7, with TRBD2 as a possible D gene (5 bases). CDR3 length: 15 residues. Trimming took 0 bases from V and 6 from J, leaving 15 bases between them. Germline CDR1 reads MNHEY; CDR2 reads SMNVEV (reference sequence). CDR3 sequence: CASSLSAGLVREQYF. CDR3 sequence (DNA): TGTGCCAGCAGTTTATCCGCGGGCTTAGTTCGCGAGCAGTACTTC.

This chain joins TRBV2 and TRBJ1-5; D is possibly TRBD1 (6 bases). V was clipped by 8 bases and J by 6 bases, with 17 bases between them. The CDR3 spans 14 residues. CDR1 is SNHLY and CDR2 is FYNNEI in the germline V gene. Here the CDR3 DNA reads TGTGCCAGCCGGGGGGCAGGGGTGGGTCAGCCCCAGCATTTT. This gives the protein CASRGAGVGQPQHF.

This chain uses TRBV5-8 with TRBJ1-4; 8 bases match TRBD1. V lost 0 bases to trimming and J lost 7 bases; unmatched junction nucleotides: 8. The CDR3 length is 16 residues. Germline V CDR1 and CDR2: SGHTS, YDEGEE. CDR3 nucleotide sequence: TGTGCCAGCAGCTTGGGATACTACAGGGGGTTTGAAAAACTGTTTTTT. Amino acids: CASSLGYYRGFEKLFF.

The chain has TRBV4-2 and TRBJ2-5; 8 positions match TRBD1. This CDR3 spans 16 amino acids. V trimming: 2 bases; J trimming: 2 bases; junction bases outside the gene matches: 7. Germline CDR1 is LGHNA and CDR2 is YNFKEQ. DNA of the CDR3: TGTGCCAGCAGCCAAAGGCGGACAGGGTTACAAGAGACCCAGTACTTC. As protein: CASSQRRTGLQETQYF.

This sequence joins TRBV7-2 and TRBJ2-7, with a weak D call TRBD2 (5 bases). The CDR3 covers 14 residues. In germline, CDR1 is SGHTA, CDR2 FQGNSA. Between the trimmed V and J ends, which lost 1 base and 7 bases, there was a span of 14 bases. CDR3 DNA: TGTGCCAGCAGCTTAGATAGCTTCGGAGGAGAGCAGTACTTC. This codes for CASSLDSFGGEQYF.

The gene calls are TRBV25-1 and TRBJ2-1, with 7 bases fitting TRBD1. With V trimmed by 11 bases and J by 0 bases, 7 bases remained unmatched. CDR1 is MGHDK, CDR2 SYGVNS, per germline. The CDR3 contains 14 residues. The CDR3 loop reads CAGKGQSSYNEQFF. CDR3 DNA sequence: TGTGCCGGCAAGGGACAGAGCTCCTACAATGAGCAGTTCTTC.

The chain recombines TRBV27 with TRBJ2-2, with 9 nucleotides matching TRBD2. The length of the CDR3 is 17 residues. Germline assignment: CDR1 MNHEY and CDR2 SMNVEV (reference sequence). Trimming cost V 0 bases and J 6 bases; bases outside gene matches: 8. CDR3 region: CASSLSAWAGGPGELFF. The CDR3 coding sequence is TGTGCCAGCAGTTTATCGGCGTGGGCGGGGGGGCCCGGGGAGCTGTTTTTT.

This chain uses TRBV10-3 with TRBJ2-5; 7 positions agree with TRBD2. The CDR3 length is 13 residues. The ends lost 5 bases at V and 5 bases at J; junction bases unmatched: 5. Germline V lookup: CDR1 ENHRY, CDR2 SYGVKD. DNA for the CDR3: TGTGCCATCAGTCCGGGACTATACGAGACCCAGTACTTC. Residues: CAISPGLYETQYF.

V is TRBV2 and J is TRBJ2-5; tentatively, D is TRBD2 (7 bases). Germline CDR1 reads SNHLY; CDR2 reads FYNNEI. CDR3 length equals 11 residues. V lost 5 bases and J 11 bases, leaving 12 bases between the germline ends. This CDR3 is CASSREGEQYF. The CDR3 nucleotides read TGTGCCAGCAGTAGGGAGGGGGAGCAGTACTTC.

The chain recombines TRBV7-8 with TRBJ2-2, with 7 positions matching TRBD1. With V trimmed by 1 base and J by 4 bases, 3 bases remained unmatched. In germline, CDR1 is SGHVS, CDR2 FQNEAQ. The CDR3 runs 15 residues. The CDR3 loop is CASSLVPGGTGELFF. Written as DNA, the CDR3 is TGTGCCAGCAGCTTAGTGCCAGGGGGCACCGGGGAGCTGTTTTTT.